A single T cell receptor (beta chain) is shown here with its context. The data are from a study of T cell responses to AZD1222 COVID-19 vaccine. TCRdb keeps only in-frame clones here, not all; method: immunoSEQ multiplex PCR. Of more than 150,000 clones in the sample, 92% were seen once. This CDR3 is built from 16 residues. V lost 5 bases, J lost 4 bases, and 8 bases stayed unmatched. Germline V CDR1 and CDR2: SGHVS, FQNEAQ. This receptor was taken from an adult in good health. The J gene is TRBJ2-3, the V gene TRBV7-8, with 11 bases aligning to TRBD2. The sequenced sample was peripheral blood, obtained on day 0 of AZD1222 vaccination. The CDR3 DNA follows: TGTGCCAGCAGCCCCCGGGTAGCGGGGGGGCCAGATACGCAGTATTTT. It specifies CASSPRVAGGPDTQYF. The full variable domain, completed using reference TRBV7-8 and TRBJ2-3, is GAGVSQSPRYKVAKRGQDVALRCDPISGHVSLFWYQQALGQGPEFLTYFQNEAQLDKSGLPSDRFFAERPEGSVSTLKIQRTQQEDSAVYLCASSPRVAGGPDTQYFGPGTRLTVL.